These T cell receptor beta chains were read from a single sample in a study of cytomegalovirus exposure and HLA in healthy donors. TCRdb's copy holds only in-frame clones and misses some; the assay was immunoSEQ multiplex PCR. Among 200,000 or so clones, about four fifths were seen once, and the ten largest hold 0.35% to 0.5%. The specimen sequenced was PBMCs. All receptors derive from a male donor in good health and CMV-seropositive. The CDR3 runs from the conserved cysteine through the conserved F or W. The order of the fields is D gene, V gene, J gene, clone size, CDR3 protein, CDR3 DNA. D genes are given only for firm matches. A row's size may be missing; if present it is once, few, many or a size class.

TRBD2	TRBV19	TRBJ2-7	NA	CASSISAGGPYEQYF	TGTGCCAGTAGTATATCGGCGGGAGGGCCGTACGAGCAGTACTTC
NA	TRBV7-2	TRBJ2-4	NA	CASSSEMSGGTKNIQYF	TGTGCCAGCAGCTCCGAGATGTCAGGGGGGACCAAAAACATTCAGTACTTC
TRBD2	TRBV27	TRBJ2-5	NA	CASSYGTSGWETQYF	TGTGCCAGCAGCTACGGGACTAGCGGTTGGGAGACCCAGTACTTC
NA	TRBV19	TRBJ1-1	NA	CASSTGTANTEAFF	TGTGCCAGTAGTACCGGGACTGCTAACACTGAAGCTTTCTTT
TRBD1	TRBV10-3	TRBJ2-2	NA	CAISESAGGTGELFF	TGTGCCATCAGTGAGTCGGCAGGGGGCACCGGGGAGCTGTTTTTT
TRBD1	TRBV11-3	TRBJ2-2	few	CASSHRQGATVGELFF	TGTGCCAGCAGCCACAGGCAGGGGGCGACGGTCGGGGAGCTGTTTTTT
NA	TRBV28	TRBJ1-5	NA	CASSLYGGSEQPQHF	TGTGCCAGCAGTTTATACGGGGGGTCAGAACAGCCCCAGCATTTT
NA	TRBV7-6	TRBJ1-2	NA	CASSPTGINYGYTF	TGTGCCAGCAGCCCCACAGGGATTAACTATGGCTACACCTTC
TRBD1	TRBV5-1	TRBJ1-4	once	CASSPGQGRSILELFF	TGCGCCAGCAGCCCCGGACAGGGCCGTTCAATTTTGGAACTGTTTTTT
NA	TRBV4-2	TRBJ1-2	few	CASSQDPGQPYGYTF	TGTGCCAGCAGCCAAGATCCCGGACAGCCCTATGGCTACACCTTC
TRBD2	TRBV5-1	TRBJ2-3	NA	CASSLEGAGALRTQYF	TGCGCCAGCAGCTTGGAAGGAGCGGGGGCCCTCCGGACGCAGTATTTT
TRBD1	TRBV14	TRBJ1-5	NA	CASSQNTGVGNQPQHF	TGTGCCAGCAGCCAAAACACAGGGGTAGGCAATCAGCCCCAGCATTTT
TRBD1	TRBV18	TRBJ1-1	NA	CASSPQTGTVNTEAFF	TGTGCCAGCTCACCACAAACCGGGACAGTAAACACTGAAGCTTTCTTT
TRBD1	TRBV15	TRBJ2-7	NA	CATSRGRGQAYEQYF	TGTGCCACCAGCAGGGGCCGAGGACAGGCCTACGAGCAGTACTTC
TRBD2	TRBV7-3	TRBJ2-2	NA	CASSSNAVSSGRAGELFF	TGTGCCAGCAGCTCGAACGCCGTGTCTAGCGGGAGGGCCGGGGAGCTGTTTTTT
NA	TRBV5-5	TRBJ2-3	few	CASSLAVMGGDTQYF	TGTGCCAGCAGCTTGGCCGTAATGGGGGGAGATACGCAGTATTTT
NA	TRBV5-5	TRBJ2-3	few	CASSLDYSTDTQYF	TGTGCCAGCAGCTTGGACTACAGCACAGATACGCAGTATTTT
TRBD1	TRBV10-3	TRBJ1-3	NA	CAISAGGQAGNTIYF	TGTGCCATCAGCGCCGGAGGACAGGCGGGAAACACCATATATTTT
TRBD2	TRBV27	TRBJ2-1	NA	CASALAGTYNEQFF	TGTGCCAGCGCATTAGCGGGGACCTACAATGAGCAGTTCTTC
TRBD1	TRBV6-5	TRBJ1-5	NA	CASRHDRVDKQPQHF	TGTGCCAGCAGACACGACAGGGTAGATAAGCAGCCCCAGCATTTT
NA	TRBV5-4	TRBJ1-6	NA	CASRRDLSPLHF	TGTGCCAGCAGGCGGGACCTATCACCCCTCCACTTT
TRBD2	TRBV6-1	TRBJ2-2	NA	CAISERGPGTGELFF	TGTGCCATTTCGGAGCGGGGTCCGGGCACCGGGGAGCTGTTTTTT
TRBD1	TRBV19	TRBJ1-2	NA	CASSTVWDSYYGYTF	TGTGCCAGTAGTACGGTTTGGGACAGTTACTATGGCTACACCTTC
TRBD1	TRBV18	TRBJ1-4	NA	CASSPNDRAGEKLFF	TGTGCCAGCTCACCCAACGACAGGGCGGGTGAAAAACTGTTTTTT
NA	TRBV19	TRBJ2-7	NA	CASSILAGYEQYF	TGTGCCAGTAGTATATTGGCAGGCTACGAGCAGTACTTC
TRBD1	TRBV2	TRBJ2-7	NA	CASSVREGAWDEQYF	TGTGCCAGCAGTGTACGAGAGGGGGCGTGGGACGAGCAGTACTTC
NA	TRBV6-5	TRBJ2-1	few	CASSFWRNPNEQFF	TGTGCCAGCAGTTTCTGGAGGAACCCCAATGAGCAGTTCTTC
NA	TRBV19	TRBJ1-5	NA	CASSIQDNRPQHF	TGTGCCAGTAGTATCCAGGACAATCGGCCCCAGCATTTT
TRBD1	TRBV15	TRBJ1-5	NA	CATSRDRTGGQPQHF	TGTGCCACCAGCAGAGATAGGACAGGAGGGCAGCCCCAGCATTTT
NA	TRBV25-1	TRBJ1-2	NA	CASSDFVGSGGDLRGYTF	TGTGCCAGCAGTGATTTCGTGGGGTCCGGGGGGGACCTACGAGGCTACACCTTC